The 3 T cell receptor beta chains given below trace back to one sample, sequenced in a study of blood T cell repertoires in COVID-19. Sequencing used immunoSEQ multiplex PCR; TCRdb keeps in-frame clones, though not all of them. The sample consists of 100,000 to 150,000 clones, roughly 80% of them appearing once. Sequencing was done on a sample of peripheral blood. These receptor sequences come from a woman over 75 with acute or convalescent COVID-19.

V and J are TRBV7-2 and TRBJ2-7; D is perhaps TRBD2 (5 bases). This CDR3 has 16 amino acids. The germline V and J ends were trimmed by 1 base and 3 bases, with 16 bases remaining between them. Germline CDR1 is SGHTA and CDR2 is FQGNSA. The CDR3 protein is CASSLVPAEALYEQYF. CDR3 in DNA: TGTGCCAGCAGCTTAGTACCAGCGGAGGCACTCTACGAGCAGTACTTC.

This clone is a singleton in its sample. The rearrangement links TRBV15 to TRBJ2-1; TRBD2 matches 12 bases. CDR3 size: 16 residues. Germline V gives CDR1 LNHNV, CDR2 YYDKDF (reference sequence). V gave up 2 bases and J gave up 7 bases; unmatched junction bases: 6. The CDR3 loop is CATSRPTSGSKNEQFF. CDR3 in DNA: TGTGCCACCAGCAGACCGACTAGCGGGAGTAAGAATGAGCAGTTCTTC.

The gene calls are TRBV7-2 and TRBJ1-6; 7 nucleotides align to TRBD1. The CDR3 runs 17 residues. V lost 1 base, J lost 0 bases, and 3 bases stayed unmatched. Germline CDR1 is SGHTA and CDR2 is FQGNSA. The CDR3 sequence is CASSLDRGNSYNSPLHF. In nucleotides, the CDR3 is TGTGCCAGCAGCTTAGACAGGGGAAACTCCTATAATTCACCCCTCCACTTT.